One and the same sample provided the 8 T cell receptor beta chains below, sequenced in a study of chronic HIV infection and antiretroviral therapy. TCRdb fed the 5' RACE reads into MiXCR, producing one record per CDR3 protein. The sample holds 45,000 to 60,000 distinct CDR3 sequences; about 18% are singletons and the top ten take approximately 2.8%. Specimen: peripheral blood. These receptors all stem from an adult who had HIV and had not received antiretroviral therapy, or was an uninfected healthy control (not recorded which).

J is TRBJ2-7 and V is TRBV3-1, with a tentative D call TRBD1 (5 bases). Per germline, CDR1 LGHDT and CDR2 YNNKEL (reference sequence). The V gene lost 1 base and the J gene lost 5 bases, with 12 bases spanning the gap. The CDR3 totals 14 residues. Written as DNA, the CDR3 is TGTGCCAGCAGCCAAGCCCCCAGGGCCCACGAGCAGTACTTC. Amino acid sequence: CASSQAPRAHEQYF.

The CDR3 region has the DNA TGTGCCAGCACCTCCGGGACAGGAGATGAAAAACTGTTTTTT. Translation gives CASTSGTGDEKLFF. The genes are TRBV3-1 and TRBJ1-4, with 8 bases identical to TRBD1. CDR1 and CDR2 (germline): LGHDT, YNNKEL (reference sequence). The CDR3 is 14 residues long. Trimming cost V 7 bases and J 6 bases; bases outside gene matches: 7.

This chain links TRBV10-2 with TRBJ2-3; D possibly corresponds to TRBD1 (6 bases). Trimming took 3 bases from V and 2 from J, leaving 15 bases between them. The CDR3 contains 16 residues. CDR1 and CDR2 from the germline V gene are WSHSY and SAAADI. The CDR3 here is CASSEGGLAYTDTQYF. CDR3 nucleotides: TGCGCCAGCAGTGAAGGGGGTCTGGCGTACACAGATACGCAGTATTTT.

The chain joins TRBV12-3 or TRBV12-4 to TRBJ1-1; 9 nucleotides line up with TRBD1. Germline trimming cut 7 bases from V and 5 bases from J; bases unmatched to any gene: 5. The CDR3 is 13 amino acids. This CDR3 is CASIGTGWTEAFF. CDR3 coding DNA: TGTGCCAGCATCGGGACAGGGTGGACTGAAGCTTTCTTT.

The chain carries TRBV7-2 and TRBJ2-1; D is unclear. This CDR3 has 12 amino acids. Germline values: CDR1 SGHTA, CDR2 FQGNSA. The V end lost 0 bases, the J end lost 12 bases, and 9 bases lay between the germline ends. The CDR3, as DNA: TGTGCCAGCAGCTTAGCTAGTTTCTGGCAGTTCTTC. It specifies CASSLASFWQFF.

This clonotype was counted between two and nine times. The gene calls are TRBV28 and TRBJ2-1; 13 bases match TRBD2. Per germline, CDR1 MDHEN and CDR2 SYDVKM. The V gene end was trimmed by 3 bases and the J gene end by 10 bases; junction bases not matched to a gene: 12. CDR3 size: 17 residues. For the CDR3, the DNA is TGTGCCAGCAGTTTCACCCCCGGGACTAGCGGGGATCGGGAGCAGTTCTTC. Encoded protein: CASSFTPGTSGDREQFF. The variable domain in full, completed from reference TRBV28 and TRBJ2-1, reads DVKVTQSSRYLVKRTGEKVFLECVQDMDHENMFWYRQDPGLGLRLIYFSYDVKMKEKGDIPEGYSVSREKKERFSLILESASTNQTSMYLCASSFTPGTSGDREQFFGPGTRLTVL.

This clonotype has only a few counts. V and J are TRBV4-1 and TRBJ2-7, with TRBD1 matching 10 bases. The length of the CDR3 is 15 residues. Germline V gene lookup returns CDR1 MGHRA and CDR2 YSYEKL. Losses at the gene ends were 3 bases for V and 2 bases for J; bases not matched to a gene: 4. CDR3 coding DNA: TGCGCCAGCAGCCAGTCCGGGACAGGGGCCTACGAGCAGTACTTC. It codes for CASSQSGTGAYEQYF.

This clonotype was found a few times. The rearrangement links TRBV29-1 to TRBJ2-3, with 8 bases identical to TRBD2. Germline-derived CDR1 and CDR2 are SQVTM and ANQGSEA. This CDR3 has 16 amino acids. The trim removed 4 bases at V and 2 bases at J, leaving 11 bases unmatched. CDR3 DNA: TGCAGCGTTGGGAGGATTAGCGGGGCCGTCACAGATACGCAGTATTTT. Its protein is CSVGRISGAVTDTQYF.